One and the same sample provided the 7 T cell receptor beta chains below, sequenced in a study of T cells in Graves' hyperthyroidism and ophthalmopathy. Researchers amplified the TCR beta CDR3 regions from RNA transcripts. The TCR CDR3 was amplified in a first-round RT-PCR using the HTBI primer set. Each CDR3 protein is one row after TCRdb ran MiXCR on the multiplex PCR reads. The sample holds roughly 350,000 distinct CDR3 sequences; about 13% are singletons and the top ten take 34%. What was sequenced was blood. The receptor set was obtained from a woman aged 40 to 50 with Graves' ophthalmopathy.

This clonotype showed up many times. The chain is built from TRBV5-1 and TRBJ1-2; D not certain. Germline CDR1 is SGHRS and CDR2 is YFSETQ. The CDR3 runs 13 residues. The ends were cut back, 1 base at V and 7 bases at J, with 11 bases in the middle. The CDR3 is CASSLSGLSGYTF. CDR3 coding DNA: TGCGCCAGCAGCTTGTCGGGCCTCTCTGGCTACACCTTC.

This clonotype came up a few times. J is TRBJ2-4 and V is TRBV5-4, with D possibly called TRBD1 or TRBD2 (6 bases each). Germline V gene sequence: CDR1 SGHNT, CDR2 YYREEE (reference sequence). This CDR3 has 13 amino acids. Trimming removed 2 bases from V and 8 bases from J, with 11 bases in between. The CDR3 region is CASSFGGEDIQYF. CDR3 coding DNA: TGTGCCAGCAGCTTCGGGGGCGAGGACATTCAGTACTTC.

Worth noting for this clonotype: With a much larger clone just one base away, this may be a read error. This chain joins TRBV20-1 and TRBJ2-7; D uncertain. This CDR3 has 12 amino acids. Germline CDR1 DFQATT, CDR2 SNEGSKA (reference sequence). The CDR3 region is CSVTYYNYEHYF. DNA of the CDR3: TGCAGTGTTACGTACTACAACTACGAGCATTACTTC.

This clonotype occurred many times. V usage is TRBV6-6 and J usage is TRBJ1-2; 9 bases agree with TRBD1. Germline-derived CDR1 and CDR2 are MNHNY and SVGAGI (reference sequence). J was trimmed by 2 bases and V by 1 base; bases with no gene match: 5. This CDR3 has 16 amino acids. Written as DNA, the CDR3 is TGTGCCAGCAGTTACTACGGGACAGGGAGAAACTATGGCTACACCTTC. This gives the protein CASSYYGTGRNYGYTF.

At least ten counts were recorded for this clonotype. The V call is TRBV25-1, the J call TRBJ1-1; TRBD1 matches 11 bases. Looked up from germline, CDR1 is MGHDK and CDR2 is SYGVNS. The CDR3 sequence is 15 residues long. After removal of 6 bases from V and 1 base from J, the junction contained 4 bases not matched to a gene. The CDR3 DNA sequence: TGTGCCAGCAGGGGGACAGGGGGAAAGAACACTGAAGCTTTCTTT. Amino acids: CASRGTGGKNTEAFF.

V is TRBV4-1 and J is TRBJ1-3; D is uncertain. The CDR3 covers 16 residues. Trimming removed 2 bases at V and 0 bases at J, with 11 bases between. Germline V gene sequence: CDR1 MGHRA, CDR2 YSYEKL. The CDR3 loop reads CASSQPRGSSGNTIYF. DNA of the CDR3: TGCGCCAGCAGCCAACCCCGAGGGTCCTCTGGAAACACCATATATTTT.

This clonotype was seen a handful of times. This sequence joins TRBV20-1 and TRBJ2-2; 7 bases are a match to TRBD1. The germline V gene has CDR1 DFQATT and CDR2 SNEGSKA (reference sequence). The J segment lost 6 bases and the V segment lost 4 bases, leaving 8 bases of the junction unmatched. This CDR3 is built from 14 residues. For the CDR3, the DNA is TGCAGTGCTACAACAGGGGTGGGTGCCGGGGAGCTGTTTTTT. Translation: CSATTGVGAGELFF.